This TCR beta chain is drawn from a study of T cell responses to AZD1222 COVID-19 vaccine. Study background: Second doses were pooled across both intervals (about 4 or about 12 weeks). General study points: A rise in Spike-specific TCR breadth and depth followed two AZD1222 doses.

For this clone: Its target is not known.

This table comes from immunoSEQ multiplex PCR, and its TCRdb copy is limited to in-frame clones, with some not included. The data contain 55,000 to 80,000 clones, over 60% of them singletons. Per germline, CDR1 MGHRA and CDR2 YSYEKL. The CDR3 length is 14 residues. V dropped 4 bases and J dropped 6; count of bases not matched to a gene: 5. This chain connects TRBV4-1 to TRBJ2-7; TRBD2 matches at 11 bases. This receptor was identified in an adult in good health. This sample comprised peripheral blood, obtained on day 0 of AZD1222 vaccination. The CDR3 protein is CASSLPGTSGEQYF. For the CDR3, the DNA is TGCGCCAGCAGCCTACCCGGGACTAGCGGCGAGCAGTACTTC.